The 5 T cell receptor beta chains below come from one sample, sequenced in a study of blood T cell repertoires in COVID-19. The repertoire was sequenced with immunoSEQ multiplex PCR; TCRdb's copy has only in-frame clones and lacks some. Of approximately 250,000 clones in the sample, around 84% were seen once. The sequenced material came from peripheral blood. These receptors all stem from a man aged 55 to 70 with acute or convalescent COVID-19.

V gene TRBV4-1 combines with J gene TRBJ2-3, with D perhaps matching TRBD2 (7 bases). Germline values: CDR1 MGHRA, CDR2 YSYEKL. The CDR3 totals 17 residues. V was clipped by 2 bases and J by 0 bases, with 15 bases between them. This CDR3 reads CASSQIPGGASTDTQYF. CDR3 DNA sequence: TGCGCCAGCAGCCAAATCCCTGGGGGGGCTAGCACAGATACGCAGTATTTT.

The CDR3 region has the DNA TGTGCCAGCAGTCGAAACAGATATGAAAAACTGTTTTTT. This translates into CASSRNRYEKLFF. This chain links TRBV27 with TRBJ1-4; D remains unclear. The germline CDR1 and CDR2 sequences are MNHEY and SMNVEV (reference sequence). Trimming took 5 bases from V and 6 from J, leaving 10 bases between them. The CDR3 loop spans 13 amino acids.

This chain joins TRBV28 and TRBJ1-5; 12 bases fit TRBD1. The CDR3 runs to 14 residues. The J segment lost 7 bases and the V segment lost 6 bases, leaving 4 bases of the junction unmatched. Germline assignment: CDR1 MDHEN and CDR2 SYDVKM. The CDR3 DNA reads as TGTGCCAGCAGATTGGGGACAGGGGGCCAGCCCCAGCATTTT. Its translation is CASRLGTGGQPQHF.

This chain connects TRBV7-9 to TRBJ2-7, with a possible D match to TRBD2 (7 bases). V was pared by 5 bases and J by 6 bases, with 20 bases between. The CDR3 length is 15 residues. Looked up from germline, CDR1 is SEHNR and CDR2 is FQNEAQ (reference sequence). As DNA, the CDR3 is TGTGCCAGCAGCGGACGTCGGGGGGCCCCAAGCGAGCAGTACTTC. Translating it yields CASSGRRGAPSEQYF.

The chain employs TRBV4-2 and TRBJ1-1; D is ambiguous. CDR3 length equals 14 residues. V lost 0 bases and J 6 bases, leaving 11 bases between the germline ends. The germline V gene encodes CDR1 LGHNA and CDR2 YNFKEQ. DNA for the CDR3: TGTGCCAGCAGCCAAGATTCGTCCCCCTCTGAAGCTTTCTTT. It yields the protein CASSQDSSPSEAFF.